This T cell receptor beta chain stems from a study of blood T cell repertoires in COVID-19 (TCRdb year 2020). Context from the whole study: Samples covering the acute and convalescent phases of COVID-19 were provided by collaborators in the United States, Italy and Spain. The prospective study material was composed of cDNA or gDNA derived from T cells, B-cell-depleted T cells, or PBMCs. Subjects who had been exposed to COVID-19, were actively infected with it, or had recovered from it provided the deeply sampled blood TCRbeta repertoires that made up the dataset. The repertoires were made available in a free public database intended to serve as a resource for research on the immune response to SARS-CoV-2. The samples were drawn from the first 160 participants of the ongoing ImmuneRACE study and from about 1,200 subjects provided by 6 global collaborators. Nearly every sample came with metadata listing a de-identified subject ID, COVID-19 status, age in years and sex. Where HLA class I and class II types were available, the types were taken from metadata supplied by the sample provider, not from assay-based typing. The paper's findings and limits, for the study overall: Clinical and demographic metadata were provided uncurated, with the amount varying by source and participant.

Collaborating institutions collected whole blood in K2EDTA tubes following their own protocols. For TCRbeta analysis, collaborators shipped samples as frozen whole blood, isolated PBMCs, or DNA extracted from either of those sample types. The immunoSEQ Assay, a bias-controlled multiplex PCR, was used to amplify TCRbeta CDR3 regions from genomic DNA. Under the source paper's analysis protocol: The number of nucleated cells in each sample was estimated from the amplification of reference gene primers within the assay. To quantify the absolute abundance of each unique TCRbeta CDR3 rearrangement, sequence reads were collapsed and filtered. For each sample, productive Simpson clonality was calculated as the square root of Simpson's diversity index over productive rearrangements. TCRdb re-hosts the immuneACCESS table, in-frame sequences only. Its copies lack some clones; in the studies checked, an unresolved V gene accounts for under half of them, and the cause for the rest is not known. V and J calls and clone size are copied from that table; D and trimming were computed from the DNA. This sample is represented by 30,000 to 35,000 clones; 85% to 90% of them were singletons. Together, the top ten hold around 57% of the sample.

CDR1 and CDR2, looked up from the germline V gene (reference sequence), are SEHNR and FQNEAQ. Trimming removed 0 bases from V and 2 bases from J, leaving 13 bases between the germline ends. From cysteine to phenylalanine, the CDR3 is 16 amino acids long. This entry keeps only the CDR3 DNA: 48 bases, framed from base 1. In the case of this clone: Its recognized antigen is unknown. No much larger clone exists at a distance of one base, and base qualities are not known.

The chain uses TRBV7-9 and TRBJ1-2; TRBD1 is perhaps the D gene, given 5 matching bases. The sequenced material came from peripheral blood. The TCR was taken from a man between 65 and 79 years old with acute or convalescent COVID-19. This receptor has the CDR3 CASSLAYKGRNYGYTF. In nucleotide form, the sequence is TGTGCCAGCAGCTTAGCGTATAAGGGGCGAAACTATGGCTACACCTTC. When the CDR3 is completed using the reference TRBV7-9 and TRBJ1-2 genes on either side, the full variable domain is DTGVSQNPRHKITKRGQNVTFRCDPISEHNRLYWYRQTLGQGPEFLTYFQNEAQLEKSRLLSDRFSAERPKGSFSTLEIQRTEQGDSAMYLCASSLAYKGRNYGYTFGSGTRLTVV.